This note documents a single T cell receptor (beta chain) sequence. The sample comes from a study of blood T cell repertoires in COVID-19. About the research overall: Italy, Spain and the United States were the sources of the convalescent and acute COVID-19 samples. PBMCs, B-cell-depleted T cells, or T cells provided the cDNA or gDNA that made up the material.

Source study methods: The authors estimated nucleated cell counts from reference gene primer amplification. The repertoire was sequenced with immunoSEQ multiplex PCR; TCRdb's copy has only in-frame clones and lacks some. V and J calls and clone size come straight from that table; D and trimming were deduced from the DNA. The table includes more than 65,000 clones, approximately 88% detected once. Material: peripheral blood. This clonotype originated in a man between 60 and 75 years old with acute or convalescent COVID-19.

Written as DNA, the CDR3 is TGTGCCAGTACTCTTACAGGGACTGAAGCTTTCTTT. It encodes CASTLTGTEAFF. The rearrangement uses TRBV19 and TRBJ1-1, with a weak D call TRBD1 (6 bases). The CDR3 spans 12 residues. V dropped 7 bases and J dropped 5 bases, with 11 bases sitting between them. Per the germline V gene, CDR1 is LNHDA and CDR2 is SQIVND (reference sequence). The full variable domain, with the rest looked up from reference TRBV19 and TRBJ1-1, is DGGITQSPKYLFRKEGQNVTLSCEQNLNHDAMYWYRQDPGQGLRLIYYSQIVNDFQKGDIAEGYSVSREKKESFPLTVTSAQKNPTAFYLCASTLTGTEAFFGQGTRLTVV.